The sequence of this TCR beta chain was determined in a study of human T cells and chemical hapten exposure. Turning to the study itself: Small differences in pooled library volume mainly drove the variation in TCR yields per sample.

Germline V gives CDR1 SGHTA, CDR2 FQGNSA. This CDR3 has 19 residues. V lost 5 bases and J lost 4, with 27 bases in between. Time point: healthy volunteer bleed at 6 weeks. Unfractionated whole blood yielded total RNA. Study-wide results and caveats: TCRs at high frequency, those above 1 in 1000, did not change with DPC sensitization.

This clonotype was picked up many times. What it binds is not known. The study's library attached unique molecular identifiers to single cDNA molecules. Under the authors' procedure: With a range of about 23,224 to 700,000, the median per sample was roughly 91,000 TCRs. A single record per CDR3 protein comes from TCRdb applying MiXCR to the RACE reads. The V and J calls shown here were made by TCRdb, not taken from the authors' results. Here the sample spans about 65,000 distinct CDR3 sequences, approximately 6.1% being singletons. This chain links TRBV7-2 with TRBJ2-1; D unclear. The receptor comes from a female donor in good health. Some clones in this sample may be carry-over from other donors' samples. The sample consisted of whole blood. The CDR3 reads CASSRISSVQNPLYNEQFF. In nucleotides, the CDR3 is TGTGCCAGCAGCCGTATTTCTAGTGTCCAAAACCCATTATACAATGAGCAGTTCTTC.